This TCR beta chain was captured by sequencing in a study of Graves' ophthalmopathy and Graves' hyperthyroidism. Findings of the study overall: In blood appeared most of the expanded thyroid clonotypes whose frequency exceeded 0.001. A model built from 13 signatures distinguished ophthalmopathy from stable hyperthyroidism with 87.88% sensitivity and about 81% specificity.

Newly diagnosed, the hyperthyroidism patients had under 2 months' duration and were aged 18 to 65. This CDR3 comprises 16 residues. Germline V gene data show CDR1 as MGHRA and CDR2 as YSYEKL. Unmatched junction bases numbered 9, after V lost 4 bases and J lost 4 bases. TCR beta CDR3 regions were amplified from RNA transcripts. An opening RT-PCR round employed HTBI primers and preceded a second-round multiplex PCR. One entry per CDR3 protein, called by TCRdb with MiXCR from the multiplex PCR reads. The repertoire includes over 500,000 distinct CDR3 sequences, around a fifth of them detected once, and approximately 7.7% sits in the top ten. This clonotype has ten or more counts. Its antigen remains unidentified.

Material: peripheral blood. This clonotype originated in a woman aged 18-29 years with stable Graves' hyperthyroidism. Some clones in this sample may be carry-over from other donors' samples. The V and J genes are TRBV4-1 and TRBJ2-2; 7 positions agree with TRBD1. This chain's CDR3 is CASSPYRGRSTGELFF. CDR3 sequence (DNA): TGCGCCAGCAGCCCGTACAGGGGACGGAGCACCGGGGAGCTGTTTTTT.